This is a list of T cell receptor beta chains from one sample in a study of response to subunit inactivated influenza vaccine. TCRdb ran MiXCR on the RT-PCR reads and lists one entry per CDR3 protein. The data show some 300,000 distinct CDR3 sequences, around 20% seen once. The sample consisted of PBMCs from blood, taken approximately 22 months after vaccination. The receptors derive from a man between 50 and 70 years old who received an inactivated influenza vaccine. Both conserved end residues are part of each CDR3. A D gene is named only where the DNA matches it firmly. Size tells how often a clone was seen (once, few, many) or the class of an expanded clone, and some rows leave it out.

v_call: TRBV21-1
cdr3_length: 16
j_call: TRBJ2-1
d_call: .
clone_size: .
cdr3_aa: CASSKVSDREHNEQFF
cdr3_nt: TGTGCCAGCAGCAAAGTTTCGGACAGGGAACACAATGAGCAGTTCTTC

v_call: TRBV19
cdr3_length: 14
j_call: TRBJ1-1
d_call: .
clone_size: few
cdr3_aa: CASSIAQGRTEAFF
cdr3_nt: TGTGCCAGTAGTATCGCCCAGGGACGCACTGAAGCTTTCTTT

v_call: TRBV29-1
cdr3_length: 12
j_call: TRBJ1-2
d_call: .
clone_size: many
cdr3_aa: CSVGFENYGYTF
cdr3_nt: TGCAGCGTTGGTTTCGAAAACTATGGCTACACCTTC

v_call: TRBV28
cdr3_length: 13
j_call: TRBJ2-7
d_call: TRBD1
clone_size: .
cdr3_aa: CASRGDRAYEQYF
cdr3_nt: TGTGCCAGCAGAGGAGACAGGGCGTACGAGCAGTACTTC

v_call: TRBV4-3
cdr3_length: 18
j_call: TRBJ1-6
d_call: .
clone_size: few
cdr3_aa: CASSQFLNRDLNNSPLHF
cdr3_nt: TGCGCCAGCAGCCAATTCTTAAACAGGGATTTAAATAATTCACCCCTCCACTTT

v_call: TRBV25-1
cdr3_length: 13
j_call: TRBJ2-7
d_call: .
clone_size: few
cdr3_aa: CASREGGSYEQYF
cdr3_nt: TGTGCCAGCAGAGAGGGAGGTTCCTACGAGCAGTACTTC

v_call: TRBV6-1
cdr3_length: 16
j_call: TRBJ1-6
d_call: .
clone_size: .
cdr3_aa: CASRPVSALVNSPLHF
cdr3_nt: TGTGCCAGCAGACCCGTTTCGGCCCTGGTTAATTCACCCCTCCACTTT

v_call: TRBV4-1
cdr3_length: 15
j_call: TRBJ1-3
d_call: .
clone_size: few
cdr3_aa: CASSQDVTPPNTIYF
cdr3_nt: TGCGCCAGCAGCCAAGATGTCACACCTCCCAACACCATATATTTT

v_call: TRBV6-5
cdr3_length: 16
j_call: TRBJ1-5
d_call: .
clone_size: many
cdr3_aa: CASSYTDPGAGQPQHF
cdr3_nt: TGTGCCAGCAGTTATACCGACCCGGGGGCAGGTCAGCCCCAGCATTTT

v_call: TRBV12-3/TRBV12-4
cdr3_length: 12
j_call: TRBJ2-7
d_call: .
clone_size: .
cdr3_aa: CASGSGFAEQYF
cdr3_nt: TGTGCCAGCGGCAGCGGCTTCGCCGAGCAGTACTTC

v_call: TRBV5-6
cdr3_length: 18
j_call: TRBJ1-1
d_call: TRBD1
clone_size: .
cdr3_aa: CASSSLPGQGGLGTEAFF
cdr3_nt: TGTGCCAGCAGCTCTCTCCCGGGACAGGGGGGCTTGGGCACTGAAGCTTTCTTT

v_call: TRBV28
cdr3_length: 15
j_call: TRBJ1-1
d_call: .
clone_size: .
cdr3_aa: CASSPGHLMNTEAFF
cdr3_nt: TGTGCCAGCAGCCCAGGACATCTCATGAACACTGAAGCTTTCTTT

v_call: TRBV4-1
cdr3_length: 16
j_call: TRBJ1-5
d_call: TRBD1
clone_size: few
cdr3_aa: CASSQDGTGGSQPQHF
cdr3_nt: TGCGCCAGCAGCCAAGATGGGACAGGGGGCAGTCAGCCCCAGCATTTT

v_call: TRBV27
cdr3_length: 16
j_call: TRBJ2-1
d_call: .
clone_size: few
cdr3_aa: CASSSRGASSYNEQFF
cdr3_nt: TGTGCCAGCAGTTCCCGGGGGGCCAGCTCCTACAATGAGCAGTTCTTC

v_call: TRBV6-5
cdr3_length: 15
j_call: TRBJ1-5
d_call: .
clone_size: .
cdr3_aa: CASSYSTGGQQPQHF
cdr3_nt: TGTGCCAGCAGTTACTCGACAGGTGGGCAGCAGCCCCAGCATTTT

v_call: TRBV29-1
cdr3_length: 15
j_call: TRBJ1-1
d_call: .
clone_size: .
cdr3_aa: CSVPGGRAVNTEAFF
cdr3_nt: TGCAGCGTTCCTGGGGGACGGGCTGTAAACACTGAAGCTTTCTTT

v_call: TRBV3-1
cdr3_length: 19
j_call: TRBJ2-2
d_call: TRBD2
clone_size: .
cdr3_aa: CASSELAVTSGSNTGELFF
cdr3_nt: TGTGCCAGCAGCGAATTAGCCGTAACTAGCGGTTCGAACACCGGGGAGCTGTTTTTT

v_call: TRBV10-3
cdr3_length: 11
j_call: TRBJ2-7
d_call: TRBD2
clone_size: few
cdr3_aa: CATLAGVEQYF
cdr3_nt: TGTGCCACACTAGCGGGGGTTGAGCAGTACTTC

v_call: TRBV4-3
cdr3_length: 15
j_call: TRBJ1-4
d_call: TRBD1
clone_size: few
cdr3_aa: CASSQEGQGDEKLFF
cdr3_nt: TGCGCCAGCAGCCAAGAAGGACAGGGTGACGAAAAACTGTTTTTT

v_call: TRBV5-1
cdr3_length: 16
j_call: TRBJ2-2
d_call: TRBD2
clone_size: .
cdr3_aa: CASSLMGLAYTGELFF
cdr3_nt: TGCGCCAGCAGCTTGATGGGACTAGCATACACCGGGGAGCTGTTTTTT